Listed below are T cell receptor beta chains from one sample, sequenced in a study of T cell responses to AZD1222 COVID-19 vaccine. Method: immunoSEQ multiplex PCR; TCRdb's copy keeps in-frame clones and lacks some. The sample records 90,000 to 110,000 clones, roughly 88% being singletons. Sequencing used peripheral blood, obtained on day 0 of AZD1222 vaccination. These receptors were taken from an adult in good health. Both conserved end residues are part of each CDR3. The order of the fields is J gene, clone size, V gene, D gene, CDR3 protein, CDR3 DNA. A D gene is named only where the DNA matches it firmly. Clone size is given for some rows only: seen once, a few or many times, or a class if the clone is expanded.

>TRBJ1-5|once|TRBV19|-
CASWGGTSQPQHF
TGTGCCAGCTGGGGGGGGACAAGTCAGCCCCAGCATTTT
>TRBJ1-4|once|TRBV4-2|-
CASSQEVSTIAGEKLFF
TGTGCCAGCAGCCAAGAGGTTTCGACGATAGCTGGTGAAAAACTGTTTTTT
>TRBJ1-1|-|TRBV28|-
CASSDSLNTEAFF
TGTGCCAGCAGCGACAGCCTGAACACTGAAGCTTTCTTT
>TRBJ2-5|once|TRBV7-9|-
CASSLDRQQETQYF
TGTGCCAGCAGCTTAGATAGACAGCAAGAGACCCAGTACTTC
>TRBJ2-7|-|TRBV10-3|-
CAISPGRDGDEQYF
TGTGCCATCAGCCCCGGGAGAGACGGCGACGAGCAGTACTTC
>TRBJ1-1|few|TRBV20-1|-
CSASGGARWVNTEAFF
TGCAGTGCTAGTGGGGGGGCGCGGTGGGTGAACACTGAAGCTTTCTTT
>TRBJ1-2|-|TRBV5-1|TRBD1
CASSLEGRPRDRGEKGYTF
TGCGCCAGCAGCTTGGAGGGCCGCCCCCGGGACAGGGGCGAGAAGGGCTACACCTTC
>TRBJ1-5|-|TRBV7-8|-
CASSLVRWQDSNQPQHF
TGTGCCAGCAGCTTAGTAAGGTGGCAGGATAGCAATCAGCCCCAGCATTTT
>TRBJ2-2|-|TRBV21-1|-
CASTLKGATGELFF
TGTGCCAGCACCTTAAAAGGGGCCACCGGGGAGCTGTTTTTT
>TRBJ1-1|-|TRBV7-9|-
CASKPQGNTEAFF
TGTGCCAGTAAACCTCAGGGAAACACTGAAGCTTTCTTT
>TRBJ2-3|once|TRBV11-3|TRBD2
CASTRGGPSTDTQYF
TGTGCCAGCACTCGCGGGGGGCCTAGCACAGATACGCAGTATTTT
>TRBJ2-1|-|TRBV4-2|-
CASSQEGASYNEQFF
TGTGCCAGCAGCCAAGAGGGGGCTTCCTACAATGAGCAGTTCTTC
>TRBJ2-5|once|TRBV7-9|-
CASSLESETQYF
TGTGCCAGCAGCTTAGAGTCGGAGACCCAGTACTTC
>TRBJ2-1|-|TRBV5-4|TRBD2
CASNTRGFSYNEQFF
TGTGCCAGCAACACGCGGGGGTTTTCCTACAATGAGCAGTTCTTC
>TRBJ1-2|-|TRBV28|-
CASSFGAVGSNGYTF
TGTGCCAGCAGTTTTGGGGCCGTCGGGTCGAATGGCTACACCTTC
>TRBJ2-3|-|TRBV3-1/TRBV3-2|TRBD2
CASSPDGGSSDTQYF
TGTGCCAGCAGCCCGGACGGCGGGAGCTCAGATACGCAGTATTTT
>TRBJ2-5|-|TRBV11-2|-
CASSFPPGSGETQYF
TGTGCCAGCAGCTTCCCCCCGGGGTCCGGTGAGACCCAGTACTTC
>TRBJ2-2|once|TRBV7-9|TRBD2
CASSLARTSGRSAGELFF
TGTGCCAGCAGCTTAGCGCGGACGAGCGGGAGATCTGCCGGGGAGCTGTTTTTT
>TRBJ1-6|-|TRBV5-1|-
CASSLGVVASSYNSPLHF
TGCGCCAGCAGCTTGGGTGTGGTGGCTAGCTCCTATAATTCACCCCTCCACTTT
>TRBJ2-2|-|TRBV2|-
CASTVDFTGELFF
TGTGCCAGCACCGTGGACTTCACCGGGGAGCTGTTTTTT
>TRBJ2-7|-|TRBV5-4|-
CASSGQRGEQYF
TGTGCCAGCAGCGGACAAAGGGGCGAGCAGTACTTC
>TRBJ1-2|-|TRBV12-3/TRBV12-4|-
CASSSSSHFGYTF
TGTGCCAGCAGCTCTTCCTCACATTTCGGCTACACCTTC
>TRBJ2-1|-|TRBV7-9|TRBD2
CASSLAIGLAGRNNEQFF
TGTGCCAGCAGCTTAGCTATAGGACTAGCGGGCCGCAACAATGAGCAGTTCTTC
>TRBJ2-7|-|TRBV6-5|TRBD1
CASSWGQGADEQYF
TGTGCCAGCAGTTGGGGACAGGGGGCCGACGAGCAGTACTTC
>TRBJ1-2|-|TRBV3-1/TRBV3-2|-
CASSQGGGYGYTF
TGTGCCAGCAGCCAGGGAGGGGGATATGGCTACACCTTC
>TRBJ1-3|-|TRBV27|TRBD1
CASTLDRSTGNTIYF
TGTGCCAGCACGTTAGACAGGTCGACAGGGAACACCATATATTTT
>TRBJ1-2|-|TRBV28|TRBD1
CASSVRDRVGGYTF
TGTGCCAGCAGTGTCCGGGACAGGGTGGGTGGCTACACCTTC
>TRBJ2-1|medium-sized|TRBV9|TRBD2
CASSVLADEQFF
TGTGCCAGCAGCGTTCTAGCGGATGAGCAGTTCTTC
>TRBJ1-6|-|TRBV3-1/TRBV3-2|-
CASSPYPGSSYNSPLHF
TGTGCCAGCAGCCCTTACCCAGGTAGCTCCTATAATTCACCCCTCCACTTT
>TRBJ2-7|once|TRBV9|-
CASSPVLGEQYF
TGTGCCAGCAGCCCCGTCTTGGGCGAGCAGTACTTC
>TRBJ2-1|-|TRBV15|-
CATSNLRVENEQFF
TGTGCCACCAGCAATCTCAGGGTGGAAAATGAGCAGTTCTTC
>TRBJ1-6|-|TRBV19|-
CASSIVSAAADSPLHF
TGTGCCAGTAGTATAGTTTCGGCGGCCGCCGATTCACCCCTCCACTTT
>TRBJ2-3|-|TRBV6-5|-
CASKGNRGGTDTQYF
TGTGCCAGCAAGGGGAACAGGGGAGGAACAGATACGCAGTATTTT
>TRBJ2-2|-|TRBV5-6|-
CASSLASANTGELFF
TGTGCCAGCAGCTTGGCCTCAGCGAACACCGGGGAGCTGTTTTTT
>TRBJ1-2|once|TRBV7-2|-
CASTPGAAKYGYTF
TGTGCCAGCACCCCTGGGGCAGCCAAATATGGCTACACCTTC